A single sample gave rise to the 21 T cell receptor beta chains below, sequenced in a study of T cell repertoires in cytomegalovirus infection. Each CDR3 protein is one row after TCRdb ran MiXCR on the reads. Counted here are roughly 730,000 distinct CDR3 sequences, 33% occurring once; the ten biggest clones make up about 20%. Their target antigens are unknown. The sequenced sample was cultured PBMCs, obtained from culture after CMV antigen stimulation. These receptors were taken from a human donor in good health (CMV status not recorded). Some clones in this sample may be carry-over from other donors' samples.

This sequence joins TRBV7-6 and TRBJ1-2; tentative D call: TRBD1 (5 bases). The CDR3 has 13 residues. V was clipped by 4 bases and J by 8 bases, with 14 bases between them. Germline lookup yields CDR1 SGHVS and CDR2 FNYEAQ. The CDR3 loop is CASSSGEGRGYTF. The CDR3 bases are TGTGCCAGCAGCTCGGGGGAGGGAAGAGGCTACACCTTC.

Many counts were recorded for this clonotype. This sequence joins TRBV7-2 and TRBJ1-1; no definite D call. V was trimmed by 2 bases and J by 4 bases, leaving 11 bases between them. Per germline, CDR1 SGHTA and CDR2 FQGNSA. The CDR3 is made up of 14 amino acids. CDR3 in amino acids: CASSLSRAGTEAFF. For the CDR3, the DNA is TGTGCCAGCAGCTTATCAAGGGCGGGCACTGAAGCTTTCTTT. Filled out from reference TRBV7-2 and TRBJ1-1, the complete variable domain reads GAGVSQSPSNKVTEKGKDVELRCDPISGHTALYWYRQSLGQGLEFLIYFQGNSAPDKSGLPSDRFSAERTGGSVSTLTIQRTQQEDSAVYLCASSLSRAGTEAFFGQGTRLTVV.

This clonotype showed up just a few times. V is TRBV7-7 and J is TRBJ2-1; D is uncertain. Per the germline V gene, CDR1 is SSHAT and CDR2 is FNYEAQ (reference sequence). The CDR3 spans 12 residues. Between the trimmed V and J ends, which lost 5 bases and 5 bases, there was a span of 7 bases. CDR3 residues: CASSRLNNEQFF. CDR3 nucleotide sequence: TGTGCCAGCAGCCGTCTGAACAATGAGCAGTTCTTC.

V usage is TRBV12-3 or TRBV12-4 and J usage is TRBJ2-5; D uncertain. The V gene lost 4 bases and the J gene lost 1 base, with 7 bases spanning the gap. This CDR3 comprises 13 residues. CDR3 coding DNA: TGTGCCAGCAGTTCCGACGGCCAAGAGACCCAGTACTTC. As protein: CASSSDGQETQYF.

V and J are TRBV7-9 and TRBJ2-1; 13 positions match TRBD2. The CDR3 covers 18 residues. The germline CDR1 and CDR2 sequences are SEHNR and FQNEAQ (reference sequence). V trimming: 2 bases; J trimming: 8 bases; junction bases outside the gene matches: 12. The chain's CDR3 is CASSLRSGGLAGRYEQFF. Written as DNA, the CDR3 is TGTGCCAGCAGCTTACGGTCTGGGGGACTAGCGGGGCGCTATGAGCAGTTCTTC.

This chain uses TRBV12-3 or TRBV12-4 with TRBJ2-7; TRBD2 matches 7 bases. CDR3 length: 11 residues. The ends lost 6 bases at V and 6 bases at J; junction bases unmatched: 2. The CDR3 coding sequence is TGTGCCAGCAGACTAGCGTCCGAGCAGTACTTC. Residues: CASRLASEQYF.

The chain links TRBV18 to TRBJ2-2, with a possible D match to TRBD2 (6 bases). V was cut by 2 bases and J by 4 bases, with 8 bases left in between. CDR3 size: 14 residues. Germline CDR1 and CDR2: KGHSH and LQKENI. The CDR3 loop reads CASSPGGVTGELFF. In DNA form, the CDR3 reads TGTGCCAGCTCACCAGGAGGGGTCACCGGGGAGCTGTTTTTT.

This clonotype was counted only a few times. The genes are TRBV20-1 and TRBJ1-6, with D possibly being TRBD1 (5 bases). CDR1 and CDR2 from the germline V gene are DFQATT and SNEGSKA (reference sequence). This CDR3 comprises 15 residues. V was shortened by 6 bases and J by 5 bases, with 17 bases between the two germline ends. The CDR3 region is CSASRGLRNNSPLHF. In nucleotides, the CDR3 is TGCAGTGCCTCCCGGGGACTCCGGAATAATTCACCCCTCCACTTT.

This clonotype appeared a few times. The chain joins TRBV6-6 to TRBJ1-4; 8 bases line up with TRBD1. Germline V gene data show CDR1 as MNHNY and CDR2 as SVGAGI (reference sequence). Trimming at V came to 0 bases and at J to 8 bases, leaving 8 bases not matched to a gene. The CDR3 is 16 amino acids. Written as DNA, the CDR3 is TGTGCCAGCAGTTACTCGAAGCGTCAGGGGGCGGAAAAACTGTTTTTT. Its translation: CASSYSKRQGAEKLFF.

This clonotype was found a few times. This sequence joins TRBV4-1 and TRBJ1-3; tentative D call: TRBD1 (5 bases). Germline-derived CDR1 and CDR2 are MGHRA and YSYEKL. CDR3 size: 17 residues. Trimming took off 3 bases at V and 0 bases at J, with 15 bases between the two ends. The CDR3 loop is CASSHFPPGGSGNTIYF. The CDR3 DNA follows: TGCGCCAGCAGCCATTTTCCCCCGGGGGGCTCTGGAAACACCATATATTTT.

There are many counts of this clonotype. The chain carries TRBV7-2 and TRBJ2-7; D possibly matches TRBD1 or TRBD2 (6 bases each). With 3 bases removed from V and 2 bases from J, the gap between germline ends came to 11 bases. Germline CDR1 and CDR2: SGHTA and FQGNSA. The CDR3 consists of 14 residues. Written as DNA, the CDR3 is TGTGCCAGCAGCTTCGGAGGGGGACCCTACGAGCAGTACTTC. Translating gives CASSFGGGPYEQYF.

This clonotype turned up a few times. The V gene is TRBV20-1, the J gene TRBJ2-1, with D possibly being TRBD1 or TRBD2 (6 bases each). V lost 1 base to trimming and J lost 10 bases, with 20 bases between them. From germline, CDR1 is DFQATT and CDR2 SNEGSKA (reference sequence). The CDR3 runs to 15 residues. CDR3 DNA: TGCAGTGCTAGAGGGGGGGCAGGTGTTTATGGAGAGCAGTTCTTC. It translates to CSARGGAGVYGEQFF.

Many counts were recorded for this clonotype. The CDR3 sequence is CASSPSVVRETQYF. DNA of the CDR3: TGTGCCAGCAGCCCCTCGGTTGTAAGGGAGACCCAGTACTTC. The V and J genes are TRBV7-2 and TRBJ2-5; no definite D call. This CDR3 is 14 amino acids long. Trimming took 5 bases from V and 5 from J, leaving 15 bases between them. CDR1 and CDR2 from the germline V gene are SGHTA and FQGNSA.

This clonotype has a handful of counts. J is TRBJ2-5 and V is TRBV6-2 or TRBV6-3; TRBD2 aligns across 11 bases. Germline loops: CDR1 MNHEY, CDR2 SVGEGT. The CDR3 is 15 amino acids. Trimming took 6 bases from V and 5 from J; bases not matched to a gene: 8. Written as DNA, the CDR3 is TGTGCCAGCAGACCCCTAGCGGGAGGAGTGGAGACCCAGTACTTC. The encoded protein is CASRPLAGGVETQYF.

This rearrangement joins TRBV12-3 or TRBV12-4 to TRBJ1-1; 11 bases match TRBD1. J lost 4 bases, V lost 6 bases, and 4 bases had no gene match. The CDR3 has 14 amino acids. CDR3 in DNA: TGTGCCAGCAGGACCGGGACAGGGGGCACTGAAGCTTTCTTT. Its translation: CASRTGTGGTEAFF.

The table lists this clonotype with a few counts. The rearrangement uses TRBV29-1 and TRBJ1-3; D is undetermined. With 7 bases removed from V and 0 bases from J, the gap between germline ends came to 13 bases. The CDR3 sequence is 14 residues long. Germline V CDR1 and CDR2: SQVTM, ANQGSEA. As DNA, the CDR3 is TGCAGCGCAGTGCGGGATAACTCTGGAAACACCATATATTTT. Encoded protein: CSAVRDNSGNTIYF.

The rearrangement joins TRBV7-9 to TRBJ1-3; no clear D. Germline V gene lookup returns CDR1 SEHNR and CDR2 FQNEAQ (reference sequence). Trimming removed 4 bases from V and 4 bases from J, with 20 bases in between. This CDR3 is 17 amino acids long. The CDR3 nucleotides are TGTGCCAGCAGCTCCGTCCGTCCCGGGTACCCAGGAAACACCATATATTTT. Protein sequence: CASSSVRPGYPGNTIYF.

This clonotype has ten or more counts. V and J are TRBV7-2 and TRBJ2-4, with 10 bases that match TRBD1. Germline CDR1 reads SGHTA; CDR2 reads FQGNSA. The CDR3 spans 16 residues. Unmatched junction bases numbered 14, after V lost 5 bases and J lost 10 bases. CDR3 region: CASSGRAATGGRIQYF. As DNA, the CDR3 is TGTGCCAGCAGCGGACGAGCGGCGACAGGGGGCCGGATTCAGTACTTC.

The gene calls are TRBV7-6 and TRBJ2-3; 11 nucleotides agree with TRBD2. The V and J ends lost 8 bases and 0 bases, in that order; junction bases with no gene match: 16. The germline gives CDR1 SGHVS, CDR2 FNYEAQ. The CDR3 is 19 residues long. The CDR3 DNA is TGTGCCAGCCCTTCACTAGCGGGGGCCAAGGGAGGCAGCACAGATACGCAGTATTTT. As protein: CASPSLAGAKGGSTDTQYF.

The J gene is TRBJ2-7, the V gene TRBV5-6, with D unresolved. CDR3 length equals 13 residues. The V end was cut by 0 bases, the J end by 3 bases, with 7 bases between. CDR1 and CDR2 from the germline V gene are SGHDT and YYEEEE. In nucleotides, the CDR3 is TGTGCCAGCAGCTTGGAGGCAGACTACGAGCAGTACTTC. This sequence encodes CASSLEADYEQYF.

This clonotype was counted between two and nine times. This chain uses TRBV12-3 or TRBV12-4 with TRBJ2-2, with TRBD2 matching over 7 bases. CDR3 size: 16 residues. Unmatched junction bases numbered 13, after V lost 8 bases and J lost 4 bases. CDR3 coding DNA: TGTGCCAGCGGCCCCACTGGGGGGGTAGGCACCGGGGAGCTGTTTTTT. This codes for CASGPTGGVGTGELFF.